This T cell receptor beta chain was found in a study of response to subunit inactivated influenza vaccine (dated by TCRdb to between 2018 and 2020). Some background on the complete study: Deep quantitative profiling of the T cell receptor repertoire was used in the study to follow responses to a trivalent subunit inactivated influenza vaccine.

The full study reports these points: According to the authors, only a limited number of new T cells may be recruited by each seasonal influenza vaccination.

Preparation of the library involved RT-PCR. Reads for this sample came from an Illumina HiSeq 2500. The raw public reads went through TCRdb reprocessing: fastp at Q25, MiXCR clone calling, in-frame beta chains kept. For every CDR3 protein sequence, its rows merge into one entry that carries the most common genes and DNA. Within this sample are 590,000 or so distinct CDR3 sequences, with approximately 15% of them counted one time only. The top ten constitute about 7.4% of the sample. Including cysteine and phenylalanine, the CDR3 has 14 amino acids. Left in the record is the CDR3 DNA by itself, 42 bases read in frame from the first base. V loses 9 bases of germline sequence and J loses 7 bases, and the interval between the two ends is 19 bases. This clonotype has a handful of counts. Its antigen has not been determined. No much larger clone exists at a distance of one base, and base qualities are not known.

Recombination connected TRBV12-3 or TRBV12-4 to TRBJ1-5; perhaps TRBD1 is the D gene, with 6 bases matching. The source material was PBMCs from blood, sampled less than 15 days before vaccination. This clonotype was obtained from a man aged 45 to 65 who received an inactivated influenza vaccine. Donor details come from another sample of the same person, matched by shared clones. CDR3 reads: CASSGTSSRQPQHF. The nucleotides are TGTGCCAGTTCCGGGACATCGAGTCGCCAGCCCCAGCATTTT.